This TCR beta chain was retrieved from a study of blood T cell repertoires in COVID-19. For the study at large: PBMCs, B-cell-depleted T cells, or T cells were the source of the cDNA or gDNA that made up the material.

Everyone who took part was 18 to 89 years old, and they came from roughly 25 US areas. Exposed volunteers were people who met a COVID-19 case within 2 weeks before study entry. Authors' processing steps: Amplifying reference gene primers gave estimates of nucleated cell counts. Generated by immunoSEQ multiplex PCR, the TCRdb table keeps only in-frame clones and is missing some. V, J and clone size are taken as reported in that table, and D and trimming were inferred from the DNA itself. The sample holds a few hundred thousand clones, 80% to 85% seen once. This CDR3 has 15 residues. Germline assignment: CDR1 SNHLY and CDR2 FYNNEI. V lost 3 bases, J lost 1 base, and 13 bases lay in between.

The TCR originated in a man aged 40-55 years who had been exposed to COVID-19. The V gene is TRBV2, the J gene TRBJ2-7; the D gene is possibly TRBD1 (5 bases). The source material was PBMCs or T cells enriched from blood (not recorded which). DNA for the CDR3: TGTGCCAGCAGTGATCCTGGGGCGCGGTCCTACGAGCAGTACTTC. Translating gives CASSDPGARSYEQYF.